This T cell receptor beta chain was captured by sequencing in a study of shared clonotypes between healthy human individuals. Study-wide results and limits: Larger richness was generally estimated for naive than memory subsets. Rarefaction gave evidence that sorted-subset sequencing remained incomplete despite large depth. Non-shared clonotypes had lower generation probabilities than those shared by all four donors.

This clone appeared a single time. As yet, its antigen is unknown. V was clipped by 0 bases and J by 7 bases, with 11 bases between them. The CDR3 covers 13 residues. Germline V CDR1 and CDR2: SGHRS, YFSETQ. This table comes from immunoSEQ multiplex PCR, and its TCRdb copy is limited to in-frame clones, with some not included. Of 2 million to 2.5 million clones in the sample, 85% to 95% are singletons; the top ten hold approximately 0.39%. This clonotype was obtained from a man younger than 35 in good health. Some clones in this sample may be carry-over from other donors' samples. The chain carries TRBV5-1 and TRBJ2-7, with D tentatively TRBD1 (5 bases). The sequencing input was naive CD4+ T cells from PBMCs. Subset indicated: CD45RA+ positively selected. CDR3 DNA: TGCGCCAGCAGCTTGGACAGGTACGGGGAGCAGTACTTC. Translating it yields CASSLDRYGEQYF. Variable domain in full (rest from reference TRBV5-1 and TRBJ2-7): KAGVTQTPRYLIKTRGQQVTLSCSPISGHRSVSWYQQTPGQGLQFLFEYFSETQRNKGNFPGRFSGRQFSNSRSEMNVSTLELGDSALYLCASSLDRYGEQYFGPGTRLTVT.